What follows are 25 T cell receptor beta chains derived from one specimen sequenced in a study of radiation and T cells in renal cell carcinoma. Libraries were prepared by immunoSEQ multiplex PCR; TCRdb keeps only in-frame clonotypes and omits some of them. The sample yields about 40,000 clones, 82% seen once. Sample time point: blood 4 weeks post-SBRT, at nephrectomy. Documented treatment: 15 Gy SBRT to primary tumor, nephrectomy 4 weeks later. The sample consisted of blood, taken from a patient whose treatment included radiotherapy and nephrectomy. These receptors originate from a woman in her sixties or seventies with renal cell carcinoma.

V usage is TRBV2 and J usage is TRBJ2-1; TRBD1 matches at 7 bases. The germline V gene has CDR1 SNHLY and CDR2 FYNNEI. With 4 bases clipped from V and 9 bases from J, the junction kept 3 bases outside the gene matches. CDR3 length equals 12 residues. CDR3 nucleotides: TGTGCCAGCAGTGCCTACAGGGGTGAGCAGTTCTTC. Its translation: CASSAYRGEQFF.

This chain connects TRBV18 to TRBJ1-5; tentatively, D is TRBD1 (6 bases). Trimming removed 3 bases from V and 1 base from J, with 7 bases in between. Germline CDR1 and CDR2: KGHSH and LQKENI. This CDR3 is built from 14 residues. The CDR3 DNA follows: TGTGCCAGCTCACCGGGACAAAGCAATCAGCCCCAGCATTTT. Its protein product is CASSPGQSNQPQHF.

V is TRBV5-6 and J is TRBJ1-6; the match to TRBD1 covers 10 bases. This CDR3 comprises 14 residues. Per germline, CDR1 SGHDT and CDR2 YYEEEE. V lost 4 bases to trimming and J lost 11 bases; unmatched junction nucleotides: 6. CDR3 in DNA: TGTGCCAGCAGCGGGGACAGGGGACGGGCACCCCTCCACTTT. Protein sequence: CASSGDRGRAPLHF.

The chain recombines TRBV7-8 with TRBJ1-2, with D unclear. Germline CDR1 SGHVS, CDR2 FQNEAQ. This CDR3 contains 12 residues. V was shortened by 1 base and J by 3 bases, with 3 bases between the two germline ends. The CDR3 protein is CASSLDDYGYTF. DNA of the CDR3: TGTGCCAGCAGCTTAGACGACTATGGCTACACCTTC.

This chain uses TRBV5-4 with TRBJ2-1, with D perhaps matching TRBD1 (5 bases). This CDR3 has 13 amino acids. V gave up 4 bases and J gave up 0 bases, with 5 bases separating them. Per germline, CDR1 SGHNT and CDR2 YYREEE (reference sequence). CDR3 bases: TGTGCCAGCAGCGACAGCTCCTACAATGAGCAGTTCTTC. Amino acid sequence: CASSDSSYNEQFF.

This sequence joins TRBV11-2 and TRBJ1-2; D remains ambiguous. The CDR3 contains 14 residues. V was pared by 4 bases and J by 4 bases, with 13 bases between. The germline V gene has CDR1 SGHAT and CDR2 FQNNGV. The CDR3 loop is CASSSTTKGYGYTF. CDR3 bases: TGTGCCAGCAGCTCTACGACAAAAGGCTATGGCTACACCTTC.

V is TRBV7-9 and J is TRBJ2-5; 7 bases agree with TRBD1. The J call may not be correct, given that the DNA end is closer to TRBJ2-7. Looked up from germline, CDR1 is SEHNR and CDR2 is FQNEAQ (reference sequence). This CDR3 comprises 14 residues. CDR3 coding DNA: TGTGCCAGCAGCTTAAGGGACAGCGCCTACGAGCAGTACTTC. Its translation is CASSLRDSAYEQYF.

This CDR3 is CASSVMSGEGEQFF. The CDR3 DNA reads as TGTGCCAGCAGCGTAATGTCAGGGGAAGGCGAGCAGTTCTTC. The gene calls are TRBV9 and TRBJ2-1, with a tentative D call TRBD1 (6 bases). The germline V gene has CDR1 SGDLS and CDR2 YYNGEE. The CDR3 is made up of 14 amino acids. V lost 1 base and J lost 10, with 15 bases in between. Filled out from reference TRBV9 and TRBJ2-1, the complete variable domain reads DSGVTQTPKHLITATGQRVTLRCSPRSGDLSVYWYQQSLDQGLQFLIQYYNGEERAKGNILERFSAQQFPDLHSELNLSSLELGDSALYFCASSVMSGEGEQFFGPGTRLTVL.

The CDR3 reads CASSPNPGQGGGELFF. In DNA form, the CDR3 reads TGTGCCAGCAGCCCTAATCCGGGACAGGGCGGCGGGGAGCTGTTTTTT. This sequence joins TRBV7-2 and TRBJ2-2, with 9 bases fitting TRBD1. The CDR3 sequence is 16 residues long. Per the germline V gene, CDR1 is SGHTA and CDR2 is FQGNSA. Germline trimming cut 5 bases from V and 7 bases from J; bases unmatched to any gene: 11.

J is TRBJ2-3 and V is TRBV27; 7 bases line up with TRBD2. The CDR3 extends over 16 amino acids. Per the germline V gene, CDR1 is MNHEY and CDR2 is SMNVEV (reference sequence). V lost 5 bases and J lost 4; bases outside the gene matches: 12. This CDR3 is CASSLRLALSADTQYF. The CDR3 DNA reads TGTGCCAGCAGTCTCCGACTAGCCCTAAGTGCAGATACGCAGTATTTT.

The rearrangement joins TRBV30 to TRBJ2-2; 9 bases are a match to TRBD1. CDR1 GTSNPN and CDR2 SVGIG come from the germline V gene (reference sequence). This CDR3 is 13 amino acids long. The V gene end was trimmed by 4 bases and the J gene end by 6 bases; junction bases not matched to a gene: 3. CDR3 nucleotides: TGTGCCTGGAAAGGACAGGGGTCCGGGGAGCTGTTTTTT. It specifies CAWKGQGSGELFF.

The chain uses TRBV9 and TRBJ1-2, with D possibly TRBD1 on 6 matching bases. Germline CDR1 reads SGDLS; CDR2 reads YYNGEE. The CDR3 extends over 13 amino acids. Deletions cut 4 bases from V and 8 bases from J, with 15 bases between. CDR3 region: CASSTGGGRGYTF. The CDR3 DNA sequence: TGTGCCAGCAGCACCGGAGGGGGGCGCGGCTACACCTTC.

The V gene is TRBV5-6, the J gene TRBJ2-3, with TRBD1 as a possible D gene (6 bases). V lost 0 bases and J lost 0, with 11 bases in between. Looked up from germline, CDR1 is SGHDT and CDR2 is YYEEEE. The CDR3 sequence is 16 residues long. CDR3 loop: CASSLATGPSTDTQYF. CDR3 coding DNA: TGTGCCAGCAGCTTGGCGACAGGCCCTAGCACAGATACGCAGTATTTT.

The rearrangement joins TRBV25-1 to TRBJ2-2, with TRBD1 identical over 11 bases. Per germline, CDR1 MGHDK and CDR2 SYGVNS. This CDR3 is 16 amino acids long. J gave up 6 bases and V 6 bases, and 9 bases lay outside the gene matches. In DNA, the CDR3 is TGTGCCAGCAGGAAACCGGGACAGGGGGAATCCGGGGAGCTGTTTTTT. Encoded protein: CASRKPGQGESGELFF.

The chain is built from TRBV6-1 and TRBJ2-5; D remains unclear. The V end lost 5 bases, the J end lost 5 bases, and 15 bases lay between the germline ends. The CDR3 runs 14 residues. From germline, CDR1 is MNHNS and CDR2 SASEGT. The CDR3 loop reads CASSTRSHGETQYF. The CDR3 bases are TGTGCCAGCAGTACCAGGTCCCATGGGGAGACCCAGTACTTC.

This clone turned up a few times. This sequence joins TRBV6-6 and TRBJ2-2; 7 bases are shared with TRBD1. Germline CDR1 reads MNHNY; CDR2 reads SVGAGI (reference sequence). V gave up 9 bases and J gave up 5 bases; unmatched junction bases: 9. CDR3 length: 14 amino acids. CDR3 sequence reads: CASALGGATGELFF. In DNA, the CDR3 is TGTGCCAGTGCTCTAGGGGGCGCAACCGGGGAGCTGTTTTTT.

The chain carries TRBV29-1 and TRBJ2-1; the D is unclear. The CDR3 loop spans 15 amino acids. Germline V lookup: CDR1 SQVTM, CDR2 ANQGSEA. V lost 3 bases to trimming and J lost 4 bases, with 16 bases between them. The CDR3 here is CSVEDDWARYNEQFF. The CDR3, as DNA: TGCAGCGTTGAGGATGACTGGGCTAGGTACAATGAGCAGTTCTTC.

The genes are TRBV7-9 and TRBJ2-1, with D perhaps matching TRBD1 or TRBD2 (5 bases each). Trimming left V 2 bases short and J 2 bases short, with 13 bases between. This CDR3 has 16 residues. CDR1 and CDR2 from the germline V gene are SEHNR and FQNEAQ (reference sequence). Written as DNA, the CDR3 is TGTGCCAGCAGCTTATTCCCCGGGACGGCCTACAATGAGCAGTTCTTC. It is translated as CASSLFPGTAYNEQFF.

This clone was seen only once. The chain employs TRBV19 and TRBJ2-2; the D gene is possibly TRBD2 (6 bases). The germline gives CDR1 LNHDA, CDR2 SQIVND (reference sequence). This CDR3 comprises 16 residues. The V end was cut by 8 bases, the J end by 6 bases, with 22 bases between. CDR3 bases: TGTGCCAGTTGCTCCTTGCCGGGAGAAGAGGCCGGGGAGCTGTTTTTT. Protein: CASCSLPGEEAGELFF.

The chain has TRBV4-2 and TRBJ2-5; D may be TRBD1 (6 bases). V lost 4 bases and J 1 base, leaving 10 bases between the germline ends. Germline V gene lookup returns CDR1 LGHNA and CDR2 YNFKEQ. The CDR3 loop spans 14 amino acids. Here the CDR3 reads CASSLGGTQETQYF. In nucleotides, the CDR3 is TGTGCCAGCAGCCTAGGGGGTACCCAAGAGACCCAGTACTTC.

This chain connects TRBV30 to TRBJ1-6; 7 nucleotides agree with TRBD1. Germline trimming cut 5 bases from V and 5 bases from J; bases unmatched to any gene: 9. The germline CDR1 and CDR2 sequences are GTSNPN and SVGIG (reference sequence). There are 15 residues in the CDR3. CDR3 amino acids: CAWLVQGGNNSPLHF. The CDR3 DNA is TGTGCCTGGCTTGTTCAGGGGGGAAATAATTCACCCCTCCACTTT.

The chain combines TRBV4-2 with TRBJ2-1, with 11 positions matching TRBD2. Per germline, CDR1 LGHNA and CDR2 YNFKEQ. The length of the CDR3 is 19 residues. The V and J ends lost 1 base and 4 bases, in that order; junction bases with no gene match: 12. The DNA for the CDR3 is TGTGCCAGCAGCCAAGGACGAATAATAGCGGGGGGGCTTTACAATGAGCAGTTCTTC. It encodes CASSQGRIIAGGLYNEQFF.

The chain combines TRBV19 with TRBJ2-3; a weak D match, TRBD2 (5 bases). V shed 7 bases and J shed 1 base, with 15 bases lying between them. The CDR3 is 15 residues long. Germline CDR1 LNHDA, CDR2 SQIVND (reference sequence). The chain's CDR3 is CASNGRAGRTDTQYF. CDR3 DNA sequence: TGTGCCAGTAATGGCCGGGCGGGTCGCACAGATACGCAGTATTTT.

The rearrangement uses TRBV4-1 and TRBJ2-4; maybe TRBD1 (6 bases). The V gene's germline CDR1 is MGHRA and CDR2 YSYEKL. Between the trimmed V and J ends, which lost 4 bases and 0 bases, there was a span of 13 bases. The CDR3 totals 16 residues. The CDR3 DNA is TGCGCCAGCAGCCGATTAGACAGGATAGCCAAAAACATTCAGTACTTC. As protein: CASSRLDRIAKNIQYF.

This clone was observed many times. This chain joins TRBV27 and TRBJ2-1; 8 bases line up with TRBD2. CDR1 MNHEY and CDR2 SMNVEV come from the germline V gene (reference sequence). The V gene end was trimmed by 2 bases and the J gene end by 4 bases; junction bases not matched to a gene: 4. The CDR3 is made up of 15 amino acids. DNA for the CDR3: TGTGCCAGCAGTTTAAATAGCGGGGCTTACAATGAGCAGTTCTTC. This encodes CASSLNSGAYNEQFF.